The rows below give T cell receptor beta chains drawn from one sample of a study of cytomegalovirus exposure and HLA in healthy donors. Sequenced by immunoSEQ multiplex PCR; TCRdb stores in-frame clones only, minus some. The table shows about 120,000 clones, with roughly 75% occurring only once. Material for sequencing was PBMCs. These receptor sequences come from a female donor in good health and CMV-seronegative. Each CDR3 is given with its conserved first and last residue. D genes are given only for firm matches. Rows may omit the clone size; those that give it use once, few, many or a size class.

j_gene	abundance	v_gene	d_gene	CDR3nt	CDR3aa
TRBJ1-4	.	TRBV30	.	TGTGCCTGGAGTGTACTCCGGGGTGAAAAACTGTTTTTT	CAWSVLRGEKLFF
TRBJ2-3	.	TRBV2	.	TGTGCCAGCAGTGTTGGCGGGAGCACAGATACGCAGTATTTT	CASSVGGSTDTQYF
TRBJ2-1	.	TRBV6-1	TRBD1	TGTGCCTCCACGGGGCAGGGGGCAAACAATGAGCAGTTCTTC	CASTGQGANNEQFF
TRBJ2-7	.	TRBV30	TRBD2	TGTGCCTGGAGTGTCGCCAGGACTAGCGGTAACTACGAGCAGTACTTC	CAWSVARTSGNYEQYF
TRBJ2-1	.	TRBV7-6	TRBD2	TGTGCCAGCAGCTTATCCGGGAGGGCCGTCAATGAGCAGTTCTTC	CASSLSGRAVNEQFF
TRBJ2-2	.	TRBV28	TRBD1	TGTGCCAGCAGTTTCAGGGGGCGCGGCCCCTCGAACACCGGGGAGCTGTTTTTT	CASSFRGRGPSNTGELFF
TRBJ2-7	.	TRBV2	TRBD2	TGTGCCAGCCTCGGGACTAGCGGAACCTACGAGCAGTACTTC	CASLGTSGTYEQYF
TRBJ1-5	few	TRBV6-5	.	TGTGCCAGCAGCCAAAACAGCCTTAATCAGCCCCAGCATTTT	CASSQNSLNQPQHF
TRBJ2-3	.	TRBV5-1	TRBD2	TGCGCCAGCAGTCTAGCGGGCACAGATACGCAGTATTTT	CASSLAGTDTQYF
TRBJ2-1	.	TRBV15	TRBD2	TGTGCCACCAGCAGGCGCGGTAGCGGGAGAAATGAGCAGTTCTTC	CATSRRGSGRNEQFF
TRBJ2-6	once	TRBV5-1	TRBD1	TGCGCCAGCAGCTTGGGGACAGGGGTACCCGGGGCCAACGTCCTGACTTTC	CASSLGTGVPGANVLTF
TRBJ1-3	.	TRBV10-2	TRBD1	TGCGCCAGCAGTGAGTCTGGACGGGCCAGGGGGTCTGGAAACACCATATATTTT	CASSESGRARGSGNTIYF
TRBJ1-4	.	TRBV21-1	.	TGTGCCAGCAGCAAAGAGTCAACAAGAGAAAAACTGTTTTTT	CASSKESTREKLFF
TRBJ1-3	.	TRBV2	TRBD1	TGTGCCAACCAAGCAGGGGGTAGCGGAAACACCATATATTTT	CANQAGGSGNTIYF